The 24 T cell receptor beta chains given below trace back to one sample, sequenced in a study of control samples from healthy donors and cancer patients. TCRdb's table, derived via immunoSEQ multiplex PCR, lists solely in-frame clones and lacks some. Here the sample spans 390,000 or so clones, about 93% being singletons. The sequencing input was PBMCs. These receptors originate from a man in his forties or fifties with head and neck cancer.

J is TRBJ1-2 and V is TRBV14; D is perhaps TRBD1 (6 bases). Trimming removed 4 bases from V and 4 bases from J, with 13 bases in between. The CDR3 has 14 amino acids. Germline V CDR1 and CDR2: SGHDN, FVKESK. The CDR3 sequence: CASSPRGGAYGYTF. The DNA of the CDR3 is TGTGCCAGCAGCCCTCGGGGGGGGGCCTATGGCTACACCTTC.

This clone has just one count. DNA for the CDR3: TGTGCCAGCAGCCCCTCTGGAGGGGGCGGGATTGAGCAGTTCTTC. Protein: CASSPSGGGGIEQFF. The chain has TRBV7-3 and TRBJ2-1, with D perhaps TRBD1 (7 bases). The V and J ends lost 5 bases and 9 bases respectively, with 20 bases between them. The CDR3 has 15 amino acids. CDR1 is SGHTA and CDR2 is FQGTGA in the germline V gene.

This clone has just a few counts. The rearrangement joins TRBV19 to TRBJ2-2, with 7 nucleotides matching TRBD2. Germline CDR1 LNHDA, CDR2 SQIVND (reference sequence). The CDR3 consists of 14 residues. Losses at the gene ends were 10 bases for V and 2 bases for J; bases not matched to a gene: 7. CDR3 in amino acids: CATREGGNTGELFF. The CDR3 region has the DNA TGTGCCACCAGGGAGGGCGGTAACACCGGGGAGCTGTTTTTT.

This clone was seen once. The V gene is TRBV10-1, the J gene TRBJ2-7; tentatively, D is TRBD1 (5 bases). The V end was cut by 2 bases, the J end by 4 bases, with 12 bases between. The germline V gene encodes CDR1 WNHNN and CDR2 SYGVQD (reference sequence). The length of the CDR3 is 14 residues. CDR3 DNA: TGCGCCAGCAGTGAGGCCCGGACACGGTACGAGCAGTACTTC. Protein: CASSEARTRYEQYF.

The chain recombines TRBV6-6 with TRBJ2-2, with 7 nucleotides matching TRBD2. After removal of 5 bases from V and 1 base from J, the junction contained 7 bases not matched to a gene. Germline V CDR1 and CDR2: MNHNY, SVGAGI (reference sequence). This CDR3 region has 16 residues. In DNA, the CDR3 is TGTGCCAGCAGTCCCCGCGGGGGTTGGAACACCGGGGAGCTGTTTTTT. It translates to CASSPRGGWNTGELFF.

The chain employs TRBV6-6 and TRBJ1-2; D unresolved. The V gene lost 2 bases and the J gene lost 6 bases, with 16 bases spanning the gap. The length of the CDR3 is 15 residues. Per germline, CDR1 MNHNY and CDR2 SVGAGI (reference sequence). The CDR3 coding sequence is TGTGCCAGCAGTTACGCGTGGCAGTCCTTCGATGGCTACACCTTC. Translated, it gives CASSYAWQSFDGYTF.

The rearrangement joins TRBV28 to TRBJ1-2, with D perhaps matching TRBD1 (6 bases). In germline, CDR1 is MDHEN, CDR2 SYDVKM. CDR3 length: 14 residues. Trimming removed 3 bases from V and 5 bases from J, with 13 bases in between. In nucleotides, the CDR3 is TGTGCCAGCAGTTTCCCTCAGGGGTCGTATGGCTACACCTTC. Translated, it gives CASSFPQGSYGYTF.

The CDR3 sequence: CASSLLREENEQYF. In nucleotides, the CDR3 is TGTGCCAGCAGCCTACTCAGGGAGGAGAACGAGCAGTACTTC. This chain joins TRBV3-1 (or the pseudogene TRBV3-2) and TRBJ2-7; D might be TRBD2 (6 bases). Germline CDR1 and CDR2: LGHDT and YNNKEL (reference sequence). CDR3 size: 14 residues. The V and J ends lost 4 bases and 5 bases respectively, with 15 bases between them.

The chain links TRBV3-1 (or the pseudogene TRBV3-2) to TRBJ2-2; a possible D gene is TRBD2 (5 bases). Trimming cost V 3 bases and J 5 bases, with 10 bases left between them. The CDR3 is made up of 14 amino acids. Germline V CDR1 and CDR2: LGHDT, YNNKEL (reference sequence). CDR3 coding DNA: TGTGCCAGCAGCCAGAGGGAAAGGACCGGGGAGCTGTTTTTT. Amino acid sequence: CASSQRERTGELFF.

This clone was counted a few times. The chain employs TRBV5-6 and TRBJ2-4; D might be TRBD1 (6 bases). V lost 4 bases and J lost 1, with 18 bases in between. Germline V gives CDR1 SGHDT, CDR2 YYEEEE. The CDR3 extends over 17 amino acids. The CDR3 sequence: CASSVYREGPAKNIQYF. CDR3 sequence (DNA): TGTGCCAGCAGCGTATACAGGGAAGGTCCCGCCAAAAACATTCAGTACTTC. The complete variable domain, with remaining parts taken from reference TRBV5-6 and TRBJ2-4, reads DAGVTQSPTHLIKTRGQQVTLRCSPKSGHDTVSWYQQALGQGPQFIFQYYEEEERQRGNFPDRFSGHQFPNYSSELNVNALLLGDSALYLCASSVYREGPAKNIQYFGAGTRLSVL.

The chain couples TRBV28 to TRBJ1-5; D is undetermined. The ends were cut back, 6 bases at V and 0 bases at J, with 15 bases in the middle. The CDR3 length is 16 residues. Germline CDR1 and CDR2: MDHEN and SYDVKM. The CDR3: CASSETRRFSNQPQHF. CDR3 nucleotide sequence: TGTGCCAGCAGCGAGACTCGACGGTTTAGCAATCAGCCCCAGCATTTT.

The rearrangement joins TRBV5-5 to TRBJ1-5, with 10 bases fitting TRBD1. Germline trimming cut 6 bases from V and 4 bases from J; bases unmatched to any gene: 10. The germline CDR1 and CDR2 sequences are SGHKS and YYEKEE (reference sequence). The CDR3 covers 16 residues. The CDR3 DNA reads TGTGCCAGCACCTACGTCCCGGGACAGGGGAATCAGCCCCAGCATTTT. Translated, it gives CASTYVPGQGNQPQHF.

The CDR3 DNA reads as TGTGCCACCGGGTCCGTCGAGCAGTACTTC. Translated: CATGSVEQYF. The chain uses TRBV27 and TRBJ2-7; D not resolved. The CDR3 loop spans 10 amino acids. The ends were cut back, 10 bases at V and 6 bases at J, with 10 bases in the middle. Germline V gene lookup returns CDR1 MNHEY and CDR2 SMNVEV (reference sequence).

The chain carries TRBV6-5 and TRBJ2-7; possible D gene TRBD1, 6 bases. Germline V lookup: CDR1 MNHEY, CDR2 SVGAGI. The V gene lost 0 bases and the J gene lost 7 bases, with 16 bases spanning the gap. The CDR3 extends over 15 amino acids. The CDR3 here is CASSYSSRGSLEQYF. For the CDR3, the DNA is TGTGCCAGCAGTTACTCGAGTAGGGGGTCATTAGAGCAGTACTTC.

In its sample, this clone was seen once. The chain is built from TRBV11-2 and TRBJ1-2; D is unresolved. Looked up from germline, CDR1 is SGHAT and CDR2 is FQNNGV. This CDR3 spans 17 amino acids. The V gene lost 1 base and the J gene lost 2 bases, with 17 bases spanning the gap. In DNA form, the CDR3 reads TGTGCCAGCAGCTTAGGAGGCGAGTACCCCCGGAACTATGGCTACACCTTC. It encodes CASSLGGEYPRNYGYTF.

V is TRBV29-1 and J is TRBJ2-7, with 7 bases identical to TRBD1. This CDR3 spans 14 amino acids. V trimming: 2 bases; J trimming: 0 bases; junction bases outside the gene matches: 4. CDR1 and CDR2 from the germline V gene are SQVTM and ANQGSEA. CDR3 in amino acids: CSVETGVSSYEQYF. CDR3 in DNA: TGCAGCGTTGAAACAGGGGTAAGCTCCTACGAGCAGTACTTC.

This sequence joins TRBV19 and TRBJ1-4, with 10 bases identical to TRBD1. The J segment lost 8 bases and the V segment lost 2 bases, leaving 2 bases of the junction unmatched. CDR1 is LNHDA, CDR2 SQIVND, per germline (reference sequence). CDR3 length: 14 residues. CDR3 coding DNA: TGTGCCAGTAGTATAACGGACAGGGGGGAAAAACTGTTTTTT. This codes for CASSITDRGEKLFF.

J is TRBJ2-7 and V is TRBV6-2 or TRBV6-3; no clear D. This CDR3 is built from 14 residues. V lost 5 bases and J lost 3, with 14 bases in between. Germline loops: CDR1 MNHEY, CDR2 SVGEGT. DNA for the CDR3: TGTGCCAGCAGTCGGCCCACCCCCAACTACGAGCAGTACTTC. Amino acid sequence: CASSRPTPNYEQYF.

CDR3 in DNA: TGTGCCAGCGGCCCCCAGGGGTTCCAAGAGACCCAGTACTTC. Residues: CASGPQGFQETQYF. V is TRBV5-6 and J is TRBJ2-5; TRBD1 might be the D (6 bases). With 7 bases removed from V and 1 base from J, the gap between germline ends came to 14 bases. This CDR3 comprises 14 residues. Looked up from germline, CDR1 is SGHDT and CDR2 is YYEEEE. Full variable domain (outside the CDR3, taken from reference TRBV5-6 and TRBJ2-5): DAGVTQSPTHLIKTRGQQVTLRCSPKSGHDTVSWYQQALGQGPQFIFQYYEEEERQRGNFPDRFSGHQFPNYSSELNVNALLLGDSALYLCASGPQGFQETQYFGPGTRLLVL.

In its sample, this clone was seen once. The chain couples TRBV5-1 to TRBJ2-3, with D unresolved. The germline gives CDR1 SGHRS, CDR2 YFSETQ. V lost 0 bases to trimming and J lost 0 bases, with 8 bases between them. The CDR3 covers 15 residues. CDR3 amino acids: CASSLVGKSTDTQYF. In DNA form, the CDR3 reads TGCGCCAGCAGCTTGGTTGGGAAAAGCACAGATACGCAGTATTTT.

The V call is TRBV19, the J call TRBJ2-3; a possible D gene is TRBD2 (5 bases). The CDR3 length is 14 residues. V was shortened by 3 bases and J by 1 base, with 8 bases between the two germline ends. Germline V gene sequence: CDR1 LNHDA, CDR2 SQIVND (reference sequence). CDR3 sequence reads: CASSIEGGTDTQYF. The CDR3 region has the DNA TGTGCCAGTAGTATCGAGGGAGGCACAGATACGCAGTATTTT.

This clone was counted only a few times. The V gene is TRBV5-1, the J gene TRBJ1-2; possibly TRBD1 for D (6 bases). Germline-derived CDR1 and CDR2 are SGHRS and YFSETQ. Trimming cost V 0 bases and J 5 bases, with 20 bases left between them. The CDR3 loop spans 17 amino acids. CDR3 region: CASSLGGLLRTEYGYTF. CDR3 in DNA: TGCGCCAGCAGCTTGGGGGGGCTTCTTCGGACAGAGTATGGCTACACCTTC.

The rearrangement uses TRBV30 and TRBJ1-6, with D perhaps matching TRBD1 (6 bases). Germline V gene data show CDR1 as GTSNPN and CDR2 as SVGIG (reference sequence). V lost 4 bases and J lost 12, with 13 bases in between. This CDR3 has 12 amino acids. The CDR3 region is CAWTDRTEPLHF. The CDR3 DNA is TGTGCCTGGACTGACAGGACCGAACCCCTCCACTTT.

This chain connects TRBV12-3 or TRBV12-4 to TRBJ2-7, with no clear D. Between the trimmed V and J ends, which lost 6 bases and 3 bases, there was a span of 9 bases. The CDR3 runs to 12 residues. The CDR3 DNA sequence: TGTGCCAGCAGCAGAGAAAACTACGAGCAGTACTTC. Translation gives CASSRENYEQYF.